This TCR beta chain was profiled in a study of cytomegalovirus exposure and HLA in healthy donors. PCR amplification relied on 60 Vbeta primers (plus 13 Jbeta primers). Some clones are missing from TCRdb's copy, which holds only in-frame ones; the method was immunoSEQ multiplex PCR. The repertoire holds about 110,000 clones, with more than 60% as singletons. The J segment lost 3 bases and the V segment lost 1 base, leaving 7 bases of the junction unmatched. Germline CDR1 is SEHNR and CDR2 is FQNEAQ (reference sequence). The CDR3 sequence is 16 residues long. The chain uses TRBV7-9 and TRBJ1-1, with 8 bases that match TRBD1. This TCR derives from a man aged 55 to 70 in good health and CMV-seronegative. Source material: PBMCs. The CDR3 DNA follows: TGTGCCAGCAGCTTAGTGAAGGCAGGGGGCGACACTGAAGCTTTCTTT. Translating it yields CASSLVKAGGDTEAFF.